This T cell receptor beta chain was retrieved from a study of beta chain features in type 1 diabetes. Germline V gene data show CDR1 as LNHDA and CDR2 as SQIVND (reference sequence). V was trimmed by 3 bases and J by 8 bases, leaving 7 bases between them. This CDR3 has 11 residues. Expressed TCRB transcripts were sequenced because the entire RNA isolate underwent reverse transcription. Only in-frame clones appear in the TCRdb table, and some are missing; sequencing was by immunoSEQ multiplex PCR. The data contain about 250,000 clones, roughly an eighth of them singletons. This clone was recorded a few times.

Material for sequencing was naive CD4+ T cells from blood. The rearrangement links TRBV19 to TRBJ1-2, with D unclear. The sequence came from a woman in her thirties or forties in good health. The CDR3 reads CASSMAVGYTF. CDR3 DNA: TGTGCCAGTAGTATGGCGGTCGGCTACACCTTC.